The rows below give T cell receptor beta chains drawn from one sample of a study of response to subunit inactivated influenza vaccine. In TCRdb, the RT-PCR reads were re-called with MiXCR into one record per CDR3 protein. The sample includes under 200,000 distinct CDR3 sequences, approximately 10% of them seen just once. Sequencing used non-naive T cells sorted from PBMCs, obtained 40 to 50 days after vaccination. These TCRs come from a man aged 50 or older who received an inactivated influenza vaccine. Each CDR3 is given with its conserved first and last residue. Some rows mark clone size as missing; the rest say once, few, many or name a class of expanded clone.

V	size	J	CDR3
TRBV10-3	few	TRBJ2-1	CAIRDRYNEQFF
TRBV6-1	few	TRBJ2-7	CASRFDRGPTYEQYF
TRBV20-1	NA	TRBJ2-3	CSTTLFTDTQYF
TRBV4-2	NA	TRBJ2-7	CASSQQASGKWSF
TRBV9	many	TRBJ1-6	CASSVEPTVNLGSPLHF
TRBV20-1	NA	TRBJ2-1	CSATGQGRSYNEQFF
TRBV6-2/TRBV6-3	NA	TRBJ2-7	CASNIASAYEQYF
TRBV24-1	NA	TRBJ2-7	CATSPGTGKSHEQYF
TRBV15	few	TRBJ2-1	CATSRDTSGVFNEQFF
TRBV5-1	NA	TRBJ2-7	CASSLRSAGGSEQYF
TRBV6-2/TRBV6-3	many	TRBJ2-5	CASRRRIRPQETQYF
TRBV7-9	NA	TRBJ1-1	CASSPGRLSEACF
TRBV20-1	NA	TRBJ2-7	CSARDVGGSQVYEQYF
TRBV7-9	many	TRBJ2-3	CASTITDTQYF
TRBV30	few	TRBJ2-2	CAWSLLAPTGELFF
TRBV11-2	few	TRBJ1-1	CASSLVGGQEAFF
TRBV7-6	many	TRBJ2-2	CASSLNAIRGGELFF
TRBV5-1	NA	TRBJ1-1	CASSRGAEAFF
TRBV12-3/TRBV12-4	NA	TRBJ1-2	CASTLTGTNYGYTF
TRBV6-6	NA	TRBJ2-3	CASSYVGTDTQYF
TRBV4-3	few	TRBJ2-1	CASSQDLGLGEQFF
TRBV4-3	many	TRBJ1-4	CASSQGRDLSEKLFF
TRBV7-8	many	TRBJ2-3	CASSPIGGLSDTQYF
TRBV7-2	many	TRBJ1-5	CASSFSGLQPQHF
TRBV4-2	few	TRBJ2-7	CASSQAGQGSQQYF
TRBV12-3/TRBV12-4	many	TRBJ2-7	CASSPGQPYEQYF
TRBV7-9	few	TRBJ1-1	CASSQVGRGNTEAFF
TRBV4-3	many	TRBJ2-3	CASSRGRAKDTQYF
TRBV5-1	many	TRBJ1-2	CASSRQGHGYTF
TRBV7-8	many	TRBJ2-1	CASSSIERGEQFF
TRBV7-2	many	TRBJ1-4	CASSLDRGNEKLFF
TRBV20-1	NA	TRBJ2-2	CSANSGTATGELFF
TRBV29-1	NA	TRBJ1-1	CSAGDGDTEAFF
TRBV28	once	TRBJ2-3	CASSPSVGLGSLSDTQYF
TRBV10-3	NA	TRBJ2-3	CAISESNSGTDTQYF
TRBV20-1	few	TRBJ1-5	CSVLTGGNQPQHF
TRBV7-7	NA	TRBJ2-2	CASSRYTTGELFF
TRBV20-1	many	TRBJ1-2	CSAGRTPNNYGYTF
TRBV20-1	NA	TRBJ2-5	CSARSNRDREQETQYF
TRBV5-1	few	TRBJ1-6	CASSLLGDNSPLHF
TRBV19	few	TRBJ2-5	CASSESGVGTETQYF